This is a list of T cell receptor beta chains from one sample in a study of T-cell memory formation after mild COVID-19. TCRdb reanalysed the 5' RACE reads using MiXCR and keeps one entry per CDR3 protein. The sample lists more than 6,000 distinct CDR3 sequences; roughly 20% were seen once. Sequenced: PBMCs or a T cell subset sorted from them (not recorded which). Receptors were obtained from an adult woman who had mild COVID-19 (a few samples of this study predate the infection). Cell type and time point are not known. CDR3s include the opening cysteine and the closing phenylalanine or tryptophan. D genes are given only for firm matches. Rows may omit the clone size; those that give it use once, few, many or a size class.

14,TRBV7-9,TRBJ2-1,-,TRBD2,CASSLERGGHEQFF,TGTGCCAGCAGCTTAGAGCGGGGGGGCCACGAGCAGTTCTTC
12,TRBV7-2,TRBJ1-1,many,-,CASSFGLAEAFF,TGTGCCAGCAGCTTCGGGCTCGCTGAAGCTTTCTTT
13,TRBV4-2,TRBJ1-2,-,TRBD1,CASSPGQGHGYTF,TGTGCCAGCAGCCCTGGACAGGGTCACGGCTACACCTTC
10,TRBV20-1,TRBJ2-1,many,TRBD2,CSASLLAEFF,TGCAGTGCTAGTTTACTAGCGGAGTTCTTC
15,TRBV9,TRBJ2-5,many,TRBD2,CASSVVEGGRETQYF,TGTGCCAGCAGCGTAGTCGAGGGCGGGAGAGAGACCCAGTACTTC
12,TRBV2,TRBJ2-2,many,TRBD1,CASSTGAGELFF,TGTGCCAGCAGCACAGGGGCCGGGGAGCTGTTTTTT
10,TRBV29-1,TRBJ2-3,many,-,CSVGTDTQYF,TGCAGCGTTGGCACAGATACGCAGTATTTT
13,TRBV5-1,TRBJ2-2,-,-,CASSSTLTGELFF,TGCGCCAGCAGCTCCACTTTGACCGGGGAGCTGTTTTTT
17,TRBV19,TRBJ2-7,many,-,CASSMGQGISFPYEQYF,TGTGCCAGTAGTATGGGCCAGGGCATATCGTTTCCCTACGAGCAGTACTTC
13,TRBV5-1,TRBJ2-3,many,-,CASSFPGADTQYF,TGCGCCAGCAGCTTCCCAGGGGCAGATACGCAGTATTTT
13,TRBV12-3/TRBV12-4,TRBJ1-2,-,-,CASSLTVAYGYTF,TGTGCCAGCAGCCTTACAGTGGCTTATGGCTACACCTTC
16,TRBV30,TRBJ2-1,many,-,CAWMNGGRKAYNEQFF,TGTGCCTGGATGAACGGGGGACGGAAAGCCTACAATGAGCAGTTCTTC
14,TRBV7-9,TRBJ2-1,many,-,CASSPVLGLPEHFF,TGTGCCAGCAGCCCGGTGTTGGGCCTACCTGAGCATTTCTTC
14,TRBV6-5,TRBJ2-7,many,TRBD1,CASRHRGFSYEQYF,TGTGCCAGCAGGCACAGGGGATTCTCCTACGAGCAGTACTTC
13,TRBV20-1,TRBJ2-7,many,TRBD1,CSARGQGSFEQYF,TGCAGTGCCCGGGGACAGGGGTCTTTCGAGCAGTACTTC
17,TRBV7-6,TRBJ2-3,medium-sized,TRBD2,CASSFPASGISTDTQYF,TGTGCCAGCAGCTTCCCCGCTAGCGGAATTAGCACAGATACGCAGTATTTT
16,TRBV20-1,TRBJ2-7,many,-,CSAQRGQTFSTYEQYF,TGCAGTGCCCAACGGGGGCAGACCTTCTCTACCTACGAGCAGTACTTC
16,TRBV28,TRBJ2-1,-,-,CASGPRSTSSYNEQFF,TGTGCCAGCGGCCCCCGAAGCACGAGCTCCTACAATGAGCAGTTCTTC
13,TRBV2,TRBJ2-7,large,-,CASSGGVSYEQYF,TGTGCCAGCAGCGGAGGGGTCTCTTACGAGCAGTACTTC
15,TRBV7-9,TRBJ1-1,many,TRBD1,CASSSPDRADTEAFF,TGTGCCAGCAGCTCACCGGACAGGGCGGATACTGAAGCTTTCTTT
17,TRBV27,TRBJ1-1,many,-,CASSPLGLRRSVTEAFF,TGTGCCAGCAGTCCCCTGGGTTTGAGGCGATCGGTCACTGAAGCTTTCTTT
15,TRBV7-3,TRBJ2-3,few,-,CASSSLARSTDTQYF,TGTGCCAGCAGCTCATTAGCAAGGAGCACAGATACGCAGTATTTT
12,TRBV5-1,TRBJ2-7,medium-sized,-,CASSTTVHEQYF,TGCGCCAGCAGTACGACTGTCCACGAGCAGTACTTC
14,TRBV27,TRBJ2-7,many,-,CASSLKGFGYEQYF,TGTGCCAGCAGTTTAAAAGGGTTTGGCTACGAGCAGTACTTC
13,TRBV7-9,TRBJ2-7,-,-,CASSLGTMYEQYF,TGTGCCAGCAGCTTAGGGACGATGTACGAGCAGTACTTC
18,TRBV12-3/TRBV12-4,TRBJ2-3,many,TRBD2,CASSLGTSGPVSTDTQYF,TGTGCCAGCAGTCTCGGGACTAGCGGGCCGGTTAGCACAGATACGCAGTATTTT
15,TRBV12-3/TRBV12-4,TRBJ1-4,many,TRBD1,CASSPRTGFSEKLFF,TGTGCCAGCAGCCCTCGGACAGGGTTCAGTGAAAAACTGTTTTTT
17,TRBV20-1,TRBJ2-1,many,TRBD2,CSASGGLVAGVVDEQFF,TGCAGTGCTAGTGGGGGGCTGGTAGCGGGAGTCGTCGATGAGCAGTTCTTC
12,TRBV5-1,TRBJ2-2,many,-,CASSAHSGELFF,TGCGCCAGCAGCGCACATAGCGGGGAGCTGTTTTTT
15,TRBV5-4,TRBJ1-2,many,-,CASSLEKGVNYGYTF,TGTGCCAGCAGCTTGGAGAAGGGAGTCAACTATGGCTACACCTTC
15,TRBV4-1,TRBJ1-2,many,TRBD1,CASSQASDRGLGYTF,TGCGCCAGCAGCCAAGCCTCGGACAGGGGGTTAGGCTACACCTTC
16,TRBV6-2/TRBV6-3,TRBJ2-3,many,TRBD2,CASSVNDGGGTDTQYF,TGTGCCAGCAGTGTGAACGACGGGGGGGGCACAGATACGCAGTATTTT
14,TRBV6-6,TRBJ2-4,-,-,CASIRAARVGIQYF,TGTGCCAGCATTCGTGCCGCCCGAGTGGGCATTCAGTACTTC
16,TRBV27,TRBJ1-1,medium-sized,TRBD1,CASSLGQGPLLYEAFF,TGTGCCAGCAGTTTAGGACAGGGGCCGCTGCTTTACGAAGCTTTCTTT
15,TRBV30,TRBJ2-7,many,-,CAWSHDLDSSYEQYF,TGTGCCTGGAGTCACGACCTAGACAGCTCCTACGAGCAGTACTTC
17,TRBV6-1,TRBJ2-1,many,TRBD2,CASSFLAGERLLNEQFF,TGTGCCAGCAGTTTCTTAGCGGGAGAACGACTACTCAATGAGCAGTTCTTC
16,TRBV20-1,TRBJ1-2,many,-,CSASIPIRNGIYAYTF,TGCAGTGCTAGCATTCCTATTCGCAACGGCATTTACGCCTACACCTTC
15,TRBV6-5,TRBJ1-1,many,TRBD1,CASITFRDRGTEAFF,TGTGCCAGCATTACTTTCCGGGACAGGGGCACTGAAGCTTTCTTT
16,TRBV18,TRBJ2-3,once,TRBD1,CASSPPRDRSTDTQYF,TGTGCCAGCTCACCACCCCGGGACAGAAGCACAGATACGCAGTATTTT
13,TRBV5-1,TRBJ1-1,-,TRBD1,CASSSDREAEAFF,TGCGCCAGCAGCTCGGACAGGGAGGCTGAAGCTTTCTTT
16,TRBV4-1,TRBJ1-6,many,-,CASSQGEGPTNSPLHF,TGCGCCAGCAGCCAAGGTGAGGGGCCCACCAATTCACCCCTCCACTTT
15,TRBV11-2,TRBJ2-7,many,-,CASSSLVKSSYEQYF,TGTGCCAGCAGCTCACTGGTGAAGAGCTCCTACGAGCAGTACTTC
15,TRBV4-1,TRBJ2-7,many,TRBD2,CASSPSSGSPHEQYF,TGCGCCAGCAGCCCCTCTAGCGGGAGTCCCCACGAGCAGTACTTC